This TCR beta chain was recovered during a study of graft-versus-host responses after intestinal transplantation (dated by TCRdb to the early 2020s). Turning to the overall study: Recipients received multivisceral, liver-intestinal, or isolated intestinal transplants. Rather than being sequenced by the commercial service, samples from a few later patients were sequenced in-house on an Illumina MiSeq and processed with MiXCR. Alloreactive clones were identified by sequencing pre-transplant mixed lymphocyte reaction products and comparing them with unstimulated pre-transplant donor and recipient T cells. After intestinal transplantation, graft-versus-host and host-versus-graft alloreactive T cell clones were followed in the graft, circulation and bone marrow using bulk TCR-beta CDR3 sequencing. Of the approximately 24 intestinal transplant recipients enrolled in the cohort, one of whom was a retransplant, a few patients without pretransplant specimens were excluded. Donor T cell macrochimerism was defined as a peak of at least 4% donor T cells among recipient peripheral blood mononuclear cells. Every recipient was given anti-thymocyte globulin induction, then maintenance tacrolimus and steroids for 2 to 3 years.

The receptor library was made with the immunoSEQ multiplex PCR assay. For most patients, high-throughput TCR-beta CDR3 sequencing of genomic DNA was performed by Adaptive Biotechnologies. As for the authors' bioinformatics: TCR sequencing data were retrieved from Adaptive's ImmunoSEQ software for about 17 patients, whereas a few other patients were processed with MiXCR and VDJtools. Because the origin of CDR3 nucleotide sequences shared between donor and recipient could not be assigned, those sequences were removed. At least 2-fold expansion over unstimulated cells and a minimum CFSE-low frequency of 0.002% (template counts) or 0.001% (read counts) were required for clones to be classified as alloreactive. Mappable clones were those detected in sequenced pre-transplant spleen, lymph node, or MLR CFSE-low populations of the donor or recipient. The cumulative frequency of alloreactive clones was calculated as a percentage of all sequences, weighted by copy number. TCRdb re-hosts the immuneACCESS table, in-frame sequences only. Its copies lack some clones; in the studies checked, an unresolved V gene accounts for under half of them, and the cause for the rest is not known. From that table come the V and J calls and clone size; the DNA was used to work out D and trimming. The sample table lists 80,000 or so clones, around 92% of them with a count of one. The ten largest make up 0.55% to 0.75% of the sample.

Blood samples were collected up to 4 times in the first month after transplant and then at least monthly when available. Broad study findings and their caveats: GvH clones were detected in recipient bone marrow, and some of these GvH clones were observed earlier in ileal mucosa or blood, consistent with an intestinal mucosal origin. In patients with donor T cell macrochimerism, the allografts had high GvH to HvG T cell clonal ratios. Conclusions were limited by the relatively low number and heterogeneity of intestinal transplant patients. Early after transplant, peak levels of circulating GvH clones were found to be associated with declines in HvG clones.

Regarding this clone: Its antigen remains unidentified. The input lacks base qualities; no much larger clone sits a single base away.

This TCR came from a human patient who received an intestinal transplant, so some T cells may come from the graft donor. The material sequenced was PBMCs, taken 98 days after intestinal transplantation.

The DNA is TGTGCCAGCAGTTTAAGGGGCGGGAGCTCCTACAATGAGCAGTTCTTC. It translates as CASSLRGGSSYNEQFF. This chain joins TRBV27 to TRBJ2-1; the central 7 bases match TRBD2. Looking up the germline V gene (reference sequence) yields CDR1 MNHEY and CDR2 SMNVEV. From the cysteine through the phenylalanine, the CDR3 covers 16 amino acids. The sequence is cut down to CDR3 DNA, 48 bases in frame from base 1. Compared with germline, V lacks 2 bases and J lacks 0 bases; bases without a gene match: 4.